This T cell receptor beta chain was observed in a study of early T cells in non-severe SARS-CoV-2 infection. About the study: Unsorted whole-blood RNA was sequenced in bulk, leaving chains unpaired.

The library protocol tagged individual cDNA molecules with unique molecular identifiers. TCRdb ran MiXCR on the 5' RACE reads and lists one entry per CDR3 protein. The table lists about 50,000 distinct CDR3 sequences, 7% to 10% of them singletons, with about 4% in the top ten. The CDR3 runs to 14 residues. The germline CDR1 and CDR2 sequences are MGHRA and YSYEKL. Germline trimming cut 1 base from V and 4 bases from J; bases unmatched to any gene: 3. Study-wide results and caveats: There was a bias toward anti-spike CD8 responses in VDJdb matching, which missed private and CD4 specificities.

This clonotype was detected a few times. The antigen is not known. The chain links TRBV4-1 to TRBJ1-2, with 7 nucleotides matching TRBD1. The sequencing input was whole blood. This TCR came from an adult who was a healthcare worker with PCR-confirmed SARS-CoV-2 infection or an uninfected control (not recorded which). CDR3 sequence (DNA): TGCGCCAGCAGCCAAGGGGAGGGGGCCTATGGCTACACCTTC. It is translated as CASSQGEGAYGYTF.